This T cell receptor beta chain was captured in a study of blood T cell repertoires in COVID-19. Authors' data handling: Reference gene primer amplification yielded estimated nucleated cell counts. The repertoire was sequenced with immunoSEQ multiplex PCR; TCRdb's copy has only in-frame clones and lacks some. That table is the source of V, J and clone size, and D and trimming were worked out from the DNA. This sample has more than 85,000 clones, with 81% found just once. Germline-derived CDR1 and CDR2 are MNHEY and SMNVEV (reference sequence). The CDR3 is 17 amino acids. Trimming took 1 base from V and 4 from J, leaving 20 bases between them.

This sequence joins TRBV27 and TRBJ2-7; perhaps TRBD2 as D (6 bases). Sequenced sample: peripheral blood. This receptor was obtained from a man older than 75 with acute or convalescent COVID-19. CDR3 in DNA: TGTGCCAGCAGTTTATTTAGCGGCAGTGAGGTGTGGTACGAGCAGTACTTC. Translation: CASSLFSGSEVWYEQYF.